This T cell receptor (beta chain) was sequenced for a study of blood T cell repertoires in COVID-19. Study-wide background: Some COVID-19 samples were acute and others convalescent; all came from the United States, Italy and Spain. Sources were T cells, B-cell-depleted T cells, or PBMCs; the material itself was cDNA or gDNA.

Trimming took 5 bases from V and 5 from J, leaving 18 bases between them. This CDR3 is 15 amino acids long. CDR1 is KGHSH, CDR2 LQKENI, per germline. This clone was counted once. In the source study's methods: It was from reference gene primer amplification that nucleated cell counts were estimated. The repertoire was sequenced with immunoSEQ multiplex PCR; TCRdb's copy has only in-frame clones and lacks some. V and J calls and clone size are given by that table; D and trimming were obtained from the DNA. The sample holds 250,000 to 350,000 clones; approximately 87% are singletons and the top ten take under 3%.

The receptor comes from a woman aged 25-40 years with COVID-19, enrolled during active disease. V and J are TRBV18 and TRBJ2-5, with D maybe TRBD2 (5 bases). The sequenced sample was peripheral blood. CDR3 amino acids: CASSVRRANGETQYF. In DNA form, the CDR3 reads TGTGCCAGCTCAGTAAGGCGGGCCAACGGGGAGACCCAGTACTTC.